One T cell receptor (beta chain) is described in this entry. Antigen specificity is unknown. V was pared by 7 bases and J by 2 bases, with 11 bases of the junction left unmatched. Germline V gives CDR1 LGHNA, CDR2 YSLEER. The length of the CDR3 is 16 residues. This entry comes from a study of cytomegalovirus exposure and HLA in healthy donors. The wider study: HLA-typed donors were the source of some 80 million unique TCRs, which an early data release held.

Primers: 60 Vbeta forward and 13 Jbeta reverse. Produced via immunoSEQ multiplex PCR; TCRdb's table is partial and in-frame only. The sample gives 100,000 to 120,000 clones, roughly 80% of which show up once; 1% to 1.5% is in the top ten. Overall study results and limits: For TCR beta chains, V- and J-gene trimming was later linked to a missense DCLRE1C variant. Clonal expansion, a later analysis showed, was greater in HLA-associated TCR beta chains than in equally common others. At a 0.05 false discovery rate, a later analysis found 15,000 to 20,000 TCR beta sequences to be associated with HLA alleles.

The sample taken for sequencing was PBMCs. The rearrangement links TRBV4-3 to TRBJ2-1, with 7 bases matching TRBD2. The sequence was obtained from a woman aged 30 to 39 in good health and CMV-seronegative. CDR3 residues: CASTPRLAATYNEQFF. CDR3 nucleotides: TGCGCCAGCACCCCAAGACTAGCAGCGACCTACAATGAGCAGTTCTTC.